This T cell receptor beta chain is from a study of control samples from healthy donors and cancer patients (dated by TCRdb to 2018 to 2021). V lost 2 bases and J lost 3 bases; the stretch between them is 8 bases long. CDR1 and CDR2 are drawn from the germline V gene (reference sequence): SGHNT, YYREEE. Taken from cysteine to phenylalanine, the CDR3 has 13 residues. Just the 39-base CDR3 DNA is kept, in frame starting at base 1. This clone came up a few times. Its cognate antigen has yet to be identified. Base qualities are not at hand, and no much larger clone is one base apart. Preparation of the library involved the immunoSEQ multiplex PCR assay. Held by TCRdb, this immuneACCESS table contains in-frame sequences only and omits some clones. Under half of the omission traces to an unresolved V gene where checked; the cause of the rest is unknown. This sample comprises more than 95,000 clones, just over 90% of them detected only once. The ten largest clones capture around 8.2% of the sample.

The receptor chain draws on TRBV5-4 and TRBJ2-5, with no confidently assigned D gene. The receptor was derived from a man aged 18 to 30 in good health. Sequenced sample: blood. The nucleotide sequence is given as TGTGCCAGCAGCTTCCGAGCCAAAGAGACCCAGTACTTC. Translated, this is CASSFRAKETQYF.